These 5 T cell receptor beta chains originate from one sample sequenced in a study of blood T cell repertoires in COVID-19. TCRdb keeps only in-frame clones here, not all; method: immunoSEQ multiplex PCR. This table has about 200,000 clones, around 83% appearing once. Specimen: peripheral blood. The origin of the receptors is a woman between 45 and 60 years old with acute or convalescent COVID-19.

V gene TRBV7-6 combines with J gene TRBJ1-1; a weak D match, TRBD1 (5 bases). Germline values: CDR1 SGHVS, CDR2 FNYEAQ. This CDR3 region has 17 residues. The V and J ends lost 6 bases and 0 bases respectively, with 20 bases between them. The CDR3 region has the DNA TGTGCCAGCAGGCCCATCGCAGGGAGGAGGGTGAACACTGAAGCTTTCTTT. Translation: CASRPIAGRRVNTEAFF.

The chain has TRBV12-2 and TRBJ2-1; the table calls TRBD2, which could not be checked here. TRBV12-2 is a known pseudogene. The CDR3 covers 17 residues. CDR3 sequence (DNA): TGTGCAAGTCGCTTAGCGCTTGAGGGTCGCTCCTACAATGAGCAGTTCTTC. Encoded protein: CASRLALEGRSYNEQFF.

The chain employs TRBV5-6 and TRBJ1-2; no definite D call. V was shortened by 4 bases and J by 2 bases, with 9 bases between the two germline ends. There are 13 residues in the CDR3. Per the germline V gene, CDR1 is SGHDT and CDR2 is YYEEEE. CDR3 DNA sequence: TGTGCCAGCAGCCCGACGGGGAACTATGGCTACACCTTC. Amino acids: CASSPTGNYGYTF.

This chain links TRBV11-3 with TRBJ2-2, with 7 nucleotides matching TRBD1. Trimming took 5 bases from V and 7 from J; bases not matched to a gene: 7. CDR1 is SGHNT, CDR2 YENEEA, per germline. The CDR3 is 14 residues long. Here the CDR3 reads CASSPHRGSGELFF. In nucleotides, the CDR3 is TGTGCCAGCAGCCCGCACAGGGGCAGCGGGGAGCTGTTTTTT.

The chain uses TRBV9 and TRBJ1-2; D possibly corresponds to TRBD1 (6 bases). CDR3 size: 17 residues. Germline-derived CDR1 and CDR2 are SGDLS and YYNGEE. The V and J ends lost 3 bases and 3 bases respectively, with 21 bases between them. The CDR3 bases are TGTGCCAGCAGCGGACTGCTAGCGGGGGACAACGACTATGGCTACACCTTC. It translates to CASSGLLAGDNDYGYTF.